One and the same sample provided the 16 T cell receptor beta chains below, sequenced in a study of T cell responses to AZD1222 COVID-19 vaccine (TCRdb year 2021). In light of the paper, this sample's time point label describes: baseline before first vaccination. Receptors were amplified or captured by the immunoSEQ multiplex PCR assay. TCRdb holds this immuneACCESS table with in-frame rearrangements only. Some clones are missing; in checked studies, unresolved V genes explain under half, and the rest has no known cause. The sample has more than 95,000 clones on record, around nine tenths of them singletons. Approximately 22% of the sample is in the top ten clones. The sequenced sample was peripheral blood, obtained on day 0 of AZD1222 vaccination. These TCRs come from an adult in good health.

This clone was seen a single time. The V and J genes are TRBV6-6 and TRBJ2-1; 9 bases agree with TRBD2. This CDR3 is 18 amino acids long. CDR1 and CDR2 (germline): MNHNY, SVGAGI (reference sequence). V dropped 5 bases and J dropped 7; count of bases not matched to a gene: 18. CDR3 amino acids: CASSPFVSGTSWRNEQFF. In DNA form, the CDR3 reads TGTGCCAGCAGTCCCTTCGTCTCCGGGACTAGCTGGAGAAATGAGCAGTTCTTC.

The chain recombines TRBV12-3 or TRBV12-4 with TRBJ1-5; 8 positions agree with TRBD1. CDR3 length: 13 amino acids. V was clipped by 4 bases and J by 4 bases; unmatched bases: 0. Here the CDR3 reads CASSWTGNQPQHF. For the CDR3, the DNA is TGTGCCAGCAGTTGGACAGGGAATCAGCCCCAGCATTTT.

The chain carries TRBV19 and TRBJ2-4; 7 bases fit TRBD1. The CDR3 length is 14 residues. Germline loops: CDR1 LNHDA, CDR2 SQIVND (reference sequence). V was pared by 2 bases and J by 4 bases, with 2 bases of the junction left unmatched. The CDR3 DNA sequence: TGTGCCAGTAGTATAAGGGGACAGAAAAACATTCAGTACTTC. It translates to CASSIRGQKNIQYF.

The chain carries TRBV7-9 and TRBJ2-3; 7 nucleotides align to TRBD1. CDR1 SEHNR and CDR2 FQNEAQ come from the germline V gene (reference sequence). The CDR3 extends over 13 amino acids. The J segment lost 5 bases and the V segment lost 5 bases, leaving 4 bases of the junction unmatched. The CDR3 region has the DNA TGTGCCAGCAGCCACGGGGACAGAGATACGCAGTATTTT. Translation gives CASSHGDRDTQYF.

V usage is TRBV2 and J usage is TRBJ2-7, with 7 bases lining up with TRBD1. The CDR3 has 13 amino acids. Germline loops: CDR1 SNHLY, CDR2 FYNNEI. After removal of 5 bases from V and 5 bases from J, the junction contained 6 bases not matched to a gene. This CDR3 is CASSIRTGNEQYF. The CDR3 DNA follows: TGTGCCAGCAGTATCCGGACAGGTAACGAGCAGTACTTC.

The rearrangement links TRBV11-2 to TRBJ1-6; D is undetermined. The V end was cut by 4 bases, the J end by 4 bases, with 5 bases between. Germline V gene lookup returns CDR1 SGHAT and CDR2 FQNNGV. CDR3 length equals 13 residues. This CDR3 reads CASSSSYNSPLHF. The CDR3 DNA reads as TGTGCCAGCAGCTCAAGTTATAATTCACCCCTCCACTTT.

This clone was picked up one time. J is TRBJ1-6 and V is TRBV6-6; the D is unclear. The CDR3 totals 12 residues. V was pared by 5 bases and J by 8 bases, with 7 bases between. The germline V gene encodes CDR1 MNHNY and CDR2 SVGAGI (reference sequence). The CDR3 DNA reads TGTGCCAGCAGTCTCGATTATTCACCCCTCCACTTT. Translating it yields CASSLDYSPLHF.

This rearrangement joins TRBV3-1 (or the pseudogene TRBV3-2) to TRBJ1-4, with D hard to call. In germline, CDR1 is LGHDT, CDR2 YNNKEL (reference sequence). CDR3 size: 9 residues. Trimming shortened V by 1 base and J by 14 bases, and 2 bases separated the two germline ends. This chain's CDR3 is CASSQALFF. As DNA, the CDR3 is TGTGCCAGCAGCCAAGCGCTGTTTTTT.

This clone was seen more than once but under ten times. Germline and junction disagree at one end, which may indicate a read error. J is TRBJ2-1 and V is TRBV7-7, with 11 bases fitting TRBD2. This CDR3 has 15 residues. Germline CDR1 reads SSHAT; CDR2 reads FNYEAQ (reference sequence). The CDR3 DNA follows: TGTGCTAGCAGCAAACTAGCGGGGGCCTACAATGAGCAGTTCTTC. The encoded protein is CASSKLAGAYNEQFF.

V gene TRBV11-2 combines with J gene TRBJ1-4, with a tentative D call TRBD1 (5 bases). The CDR3 has 16 amino acids. The V end lost 5 bases, the J end lost 4 bases, and 17 bases lay between the germline ends. Per the germline V gene, CDR1 is SGHAT and CDR2 is FQNNGV. CDR3 region: CASSPRGGGDNEKLFF. The CDR3, as DNA: TGTGCCAGCAGCCCCCGCGGGGGAGGGGATAATGAAAAACTGTTTTTT.

The J gene is TRBJ2-5, the V gene TRBV30; 8 bases map to TRBD1. The CDR3 is 14 amino acids. Germline values: CDR1 GTSNPN, CDR2 SVGIG (reference sequence). The trim removed 4 bases at V and 5 bases at J, leaving 9 bases unmatched. The DNA of the CDR3 is TGTGCCTGGACCCGGACAGGGAATTGGGAGACCCAGTACTTC. This codes for CAWTRTGNWETQYF.

Only a few counts were recorded for this clone. Here the CDR3 reads CASSGANSGKERDTQYF. The CDR3 bases are TGTGCCAGCAGTGGAGCGAATAGCGGGAAGGAGAGAGATACGCAGTATTTT. V is TRBV6-1 and J is TRBJ2-3; 8 bases are shared with TRBD2. CDR3 length equals 17 residues. V was pared by 4 bases and J by 5 bases, with 14 bases of the junction left unmatched. CDR1 and CDR2 from the germline V gene are MNHNS and SASEGT.

This chain joins TRBV11-2 and TRBJ1-2, with no clear D. The CDR3 consists of 13 residues. Germline CDR1 SGHAT, CDR2 FQNNGV. V shed 5 bases and J shed 1 base, with 8 bases lying between them. The CDR3 bases are TGTGCCAGCAGCGTGCCCCTTAACTATGGCTACACCTTC. Amino acids: CASSVPLNYGYTF.

In its sample, this clone was seen a few times. The chain employs TRBV7-8 and TRBJ2-7; tentatively, D is TRBD2 (6 bases). Deletions cut 5 bases from V and 6 bases from J, with 17 bases between. The CDR3 covers 14 residues. The germline V gene encodes CDR1 SGHVS and CDR2 FQNEAQ. DNA of the CDR3: TGTGCCAGCAGCATGCAGGGACTCCCCCTCGAGCAGTACTTC. Its protein product is CASSMQGLPLEQYF.

This clone was counted between two and nine times. This chain uses TRBV6-2 or TRBV6-3 with TRBJ2-7, with TRBD2 identical over 11 bases. The ends lost 5 bases at V and 1 base at J; junction bases unmatched: 7. This CDR3 contains 16 residues. The germline gives CDR1 MNHEY, CDR2 SVGEGT. The CDR3 coding sequence is TGTGCCAGCAGTCTATCCGGGACTAGCGGTTCCTACGAGCAGTACTTC. Translated, it gives CASSLSGTSGSYEQYF.

This clone was seen only a few times. This chain connects TRBV5-1 to TRBJ1-5, with 10 nucleotides matching TRBD1. The CDR3 extends over 15 amino acids. Germline-derived CDR1 and CDR2 are SGHRS and YFSETQ. With V trimmed by 4 bases and J by 3 bases, 4 bases remained unmatched. The CDR3 DNA is TGCGCCAGCAGCCCGACAGGGGGCAACAATCAGCCCCAGCATTTT. Translation: CASSPTGGNNQPQHF.